Below are 16 T cell receptor beta chains sequenced from a single sample in a study of graft-versus-host responses after intestinal transplantation. TCRdb keeps only in-frame clones here, not all; method: immunoSEQ multiplex PCR. The sample comprises tens of thousands of clones, approximately 94% of which are singletons, and 0.15% to 0.2% rests with the top ten. Their target antigens are unknown. Sequenced material: unstimulated CD4+ T cells sorted from spleen or lymph node cells, taken before transplant. Every receptor here comes from a human donor who was the organ donor for an intestinal transplant.

The chain couples TRBV19 to TRBJ1-2, with 7 bases fitting TRBD1. V gave up 2 bases and J gave up 3 bases; unmatched junction bases: 3. The CDR3 spans 14 residues. Germline V CDR1 and CDR2: LNHDA, SQIVND (reference sequence). The CDR3 sequence is CASSIRGGDYGYTF. CDR3 nucleotide sequence: TGTGCCAGTAGTATAAGAGGGGGCGACTATGGCTACACCTTC.

CDR3 region: CAWSAGGYSNQPQHF. CDR3 bases: TGTGCCTGGAGTGCAGGAGGTTATAGCAATCAGCCCCAGCATTTT. The chain recombines TRBV30 with TRBJ1-5; no definite D call. CDR3 size: 15 residues. V gave up 1 base and J gave up 0 bases, with 10 bases separating them. The germline V gene encodes CDR1 GTSNPN and CDR2 SVGIG (reference sequence).

This chain joins TRBV19 and TRBJ1-5; unclear D gene. Germline assignment: CDR1 LNHDA and CDR2 SQIVND (reference sequence). The CDR3 covers 13 residues. Trimming removed 9 bases at V and 4 bases at J, with 13 bases between. The CDR3, as DNA: TGTGCCAGCCGGGGTGGACCAAATCAGCCCCAGCATTTT. It codes for CASRGGPNQPQHF.

CDR3 in DNA: TGTGCCAGCAGTGATTCGTTTAACTATGGCTACACCTTC. Protein sequence: CASSDSFNYGYTF. The chain carries TRBV6-1 and TRBJ1-2; D ambiguous. The CDR3 has 13 amino acids. The V end lost 3 bases, the J end lost 1 base, and 6 bases lay between the germline ends. The germline V gene has CDR1 MNHNS and CDR2 SASEGT.

The chain recombines TRBV19 with TRBJ1-5; the D gene is possibly TRBD1 (6 bases). The CDR3 length is 16 residues. The germline CDR1 and CDR2 sequences are LNHDA and SQIVND (reference sequence). With 7 bases removed from V and 0 bases from J, the gap between germline ends came to 16 bases. The CDR3 DNA reads as TGTGCCAGTACCCCCCGGGGGGCCTATAGCAATCAGCCCCAGCATTTT. Amino acid sequence: CASTPRGAYSNQPQHF.

V is TRBV10-1 and J is TRBJ2-5; TRBD1 aligns across 8 bases. V was clipped by 6 bases and J by 5 bases; unmatched bases: 5. The CDR3 loop spans 13 amino acids. Germline values: CDR1 WNHNN, CDR2 SYGVQD (reference sequence). The CDR3, as DNA: TGCGCCAGCAGCCGGGACAGGTTGGAGACCCAGTACTTC. Amino acids: CASSRDRLETQYF.

V is TRBV4-3 and J is TRBJ1-1, with TRBD1 as a possible D gene (6 bases). V shed 3 bases and J shed 6 bases, with 17 bases lying between them. The CDR3 is 15 amino acids. Per germline, CDR1 LGHNA and CDR2 YSLEER. The CDR3 DNA sequence: TGCGCCAGCAGCCACGGAACTACACAGGGCCCTGAAGCTTTCTTT. This gives the protein CASSHGTTQGPEAFF.

The rearrangement joins TRBV7-2 to TRBJ1-5, with 9 bases matching TRBD1. Germline V CDR1 and CDR2: SGHTA, FQGNSA. The J segment lost 7 bases and the V segment lost 3 bases, leaving 16 bases of the junction unmatched. This CDR3 has 18 amino acids. CDR3 sequence (DNA): TGTGCCAGCAGCTTTAAAGAGGACAGGGGAGGGTTGGGCCAGCCCCAGCATTTT. Residues: CASSFKEDRGGLGQPQHF.

This chain joins TRBV5-1 and TRBJ1-2; D unclear. Per the germline V gene, CDR1 is SGHRS and CDR2 is YFSETQ. V lost 3 bases to trimming and J lost 0 bases, with 9 bases between them. CDR3 length: 14 amino acids. The CDR3 spells CASSSTGANYGYTF. CDR3 nucleotide sequence: TGCGCCAGCAGCTCGACCGGGGCTAACTATGGCTACACCTTC.

The chain combines TRBV2 with TRBJ1-2; the D is unclear. The germline gives CDR1 SNHLY, CDR2 FYNNEI. The V end lost 7 bases, the J end lost 3 bases, and 18 bases lay between the germline ends. The CDR3 loop spans 15 amino acids. The DNA of the CDR3 is TGTGCCAGCAATCCGGGAGTTATCTCTTACTATGGCTACACCTTC. It is translated as CASNPGVISYYGYTF.

This rearrangement joins TRBV12-5 to TRBJ2-1, with 8 bases fitting TRBD2. The CDR3 contains 18 residues. Germline V gene data show CDR1 as LGHNT and CDR2 as FRNRAP. V lost 0 bases, J lost 1 base, and 8 bases stayed unmatched. The DNA of the CDR3 is TGTGCTAGTGGTTTGGTACGTTCGGAGCGGGGGTCCTACAATGAGCAGTTCTTC. Encoded protein: CASGLVRSERGSYNEQFF.

The chain links TRBV7-9 to TRBJ2-1; D might be TRBD1 (5 bases). The CDR3 has 15 amino acids. CDR1 SEHNR and CDR2 FQNEAQ come from the germline V gene (reference sequence). Trimming stripped 4 bases from V and 3 bases from J, with 13 bases between. The CDR3 DNA is TGTGCCAGCAGCTACCAAACGACAGACTACAATGAGCAGTTCTTC. It codes for CASSYQTTDYNEQFF.

The gene calls are TRBV4-3 and TRBJ1-3; D not resolved. The CDR3 is 13 residues long. Germline values: CDR1 LGHNA, CDR2 YSLEER. V was shortened by 3 bases and J by 2 bases, with 5 bases between the two germline ends. The CDR3 region is CASSQLTGNTIYF. The CDR3 nucleotides read TGCGCCAGCAGCCAGCTTACTGGAAACACCATATATTTT.

The rearrangement joins TRBV11-3 to TRBJ1-6; D remains ambiguous. Trimming shortened V by 1 base and J by 10 bases, and 8 bases separated the two germline ends. In germline, CDR1 is SGHNT, CDR2 YENEEA. The length of the CDR3 is 13 residues. The CDR3 reads CASSLGINSPLHF. CDR3 sequence (DNA): TGTGCCAGCAGCTTAGGAATAAACTCACCCCTCCACTTT.

This clone was seen just once. The rearrangement uses TRBV7-9 and TRBJ1-1; D not certain. V was clipped by 2 bases and J by 3 bases, with 7 bases between them. CDR1 and CDR2 from the germline V gene are SEHNR and FQNEAQ (reference sequence). This CDR3 has 13 amino acids. CDR3 amino acids: CASSLSSDTEAFF. Here the CDR3 DNA reads TGTGCCAGCAGCTTAAGCTCAGACACTGAAGCTTTCTTT.

The J gene is TRBJ2-5, the V gene TRBV28; a possible D gene is TRBD2 (6 bases). Between the trimmed V and J ends, which lost 7 bases and 2 bases, there was a span of 17 bases. The CDR3 runs to 15 residues. Germline V gene lookup returns CDR1 MDHEN and CDR2 SYDVKM. In DNA, the CDR3 is TGTGCCAGCACAGGGACGGGGGTTTGGCAAGAGACCCAGTACTTC. Translated: CASTGTGVWQETQYF. The whole variable domain, remainder taken from reference TRBV28 and TRBJ2-5, is DVKVTQSSRYLVKRTGEKVFLECVQDMDHENMFWYRQDPGLGLRLIYFSYDVKMKEKGDIPEGYSVSREKKERFSLILESASTNQTSMYLCASTGTGVWQETQYFGPGTRLLVL.